The present T cell receptor (beta chain) was sequenced within a study of blood T cell repertoires in COVID-19. Study details: T cells, B-cell-depleted T cells, or PBMCs provided the cDNA or gDNA that served as material.

The V gene's germline CDR1 is LGHDT and CDR2 YNNKEL (reference sequence). Trimming took 2 bases from V and 3 from J, leaving 17 bases between them. CDR3 length equals 17 residues. The data were produced by immunoSEQ multiplex PCR, yet TCRdb's version contains in-frame clones alone and is incomplete. The sample lists more than 150,000 clones; approximately 85% were seen once. This TCR was recovered from a woman aged 80 or older with acute or convalescent COVID-19. The chain uses TRBV3-1 (or the pseudogene TRBV3-2) and TRBJ2-1; D is perhaps TRBD2 (7 bases). Sequencing used peripheral blood. The CDR3 DNA follows: TGTGCCAGCAGCCAACTTGTGCGGGGGCCCTTCTACAATGAGCAGTTCTTC. This encodes CASSQLVRGPFYNEQFF.